This T cell receptor (beta chain) was obtained from a study of regulatory T cells in long-lasting Graves disease. Arm-PCR of CDR3 regions and iRepertoire HTBI primers were the basis on which TCR beta libraries were built. In the authors' methods: Spanning all samples, the identified segments comprised 60 to 80 TRBV and approximately 15 TRBJ. TCRdb itself ran the multiplex PCR reads through MiXCR, one entry per CDR3 protein. The V and J calls come from TCRdb's annotation, not from the publication. This table has roughly 560,000 distinct CDR3 sequences, 9.5% to 15% appearing once. The CDR3 consists of 12 residues. Germline V lookup: CDR1 DFQATT, CDR2 SNEGSKA (reference sequence). Trimming stripped 6 bases from V and 2 bases from J, with 10 bases between. Time point: newly diagnosed GD, antithyroid drugs for less than 3 months. RNA from PBMCs was the source of the TCR library. A few counts support this clonotype.

The sample also formed part of further work on T cells in Graves' hyperthyroidism and ophthalmopathy.

The chain joins TRBV20-1 to TRBJ1-2; a weak D match, TRBD1 (5 bases). The sequencing used peripheral blood mononuclear cells (PBMCs), collected at new diagnosis, from a patient treated with antithyroid drugs. The receptor was derived from a woman in her 30s with Graves disease. CDR3 amino acids: CSALGPNYGYTF. CDR3 in DNA: TGCAGTGCCCTGGGACCGAACTATGGCTACACCTTC.